This record concerns one T cell receptor beta chain sequence. Germline lookup yields CDR1 MNHNY and CDR2 SVGAGI (reference sequence). V dropped 6 bases and J dropped 2; count of bases not matched to a gene: 3. The CDR3 covers 14 residues. The data are from a study of blood T cell repertoires in COVID-19. Whole-study context: Collection of acute and convalescent COVID-19 samples took place in the United States, Italy and Spain.

Repertoires were generated with immunoSEQ multiplex PCR, while TCRdb's copy carries only in-frame clones and drops some. The data hold approximately 300,000 clones, with around 87% observed a single time. The genes are TRBV6-6 and TRBJ2-1; 8 bases are a match to TRBD2. This TCR was sampled from a man aged 45 to 65 with active or convalescent COVID-19. Sequencing was carried out using peripheral blood. DNA for the CDR3: TGTGCCAGCAGATTAGCGGGACCCTACAATGAGCAGTTCTTC. Encoded protein: CASRLAGPYNEQFF.